One sample yielded the 4 T cell receptor beta chains listed below, sequenced in a study of immune cell composition in non-small cell lung cancer. The normal lung sample lay at least 3 cm, and maximally far, from the tumour. The assay was immunoSEQ multiplex PCR, and TCRdb's table has in-frame clones only and misses some. The table records 5,500 to 7,000 clones, 70% to 80% of them present only once. The sequencing input was non-adjacent lung tissue. The receptors come from a human donor with non-small cell lung cancer.

CDR3 protein: CASSQTRNEQFF. The CDR3 DNA reads TGTGCCAGCAGTCAGACTAGGAATGAGCAGTTCTTC. The chain is built from TRBV6-5 and TRBJ2-1, with D perhaps TRBD2 (6 bases). CDR1 is MNHEY and CDR2 is SVGAGI in the germline V gene. The CDR3 loop spans 12 amino acids. The V end lost 5 bases, the J end lost 7 bases, and 9 bases lay between the germline ends.

The chain couples TRBV6-6 to TRBJ2-7, with D possibly being TRBD2 (6 bases). Germline V CDR1 and CDR2: MNHNY, SVGAGI (reference sequence). Trimming pared 4 bases from V and 4 bases from J, leaving 8 bases between. The CDR3 has 12 residues. The CDR3 coding sequence is TGTGCCAGCAGTTCGGGAGTATACGAGCAGTACTTC. This encodes CASSSGVYEQYF.

This rearrangement joins TRBV7-2 to TRBJ2-2; maybe TRBD2 (7 bases). The germline V and J ends were trimmed by 6 bases and 3 bases, with 17 bases remaining between them. The CDR3 loop spans 16 amino acids. Germline V CDR1 and CDR2: SGHTA, FQGNSA. The CDR3 nucleotides read TGTGCCAGCAGTTTGGAGGGGGGGCCTTACACCGGGGAGCTGTTTTTT. This sequence encodes CASSLEGGPYTGELFF.

This clone was observed a single time. V and J are TRBV4-1 and TRBJ1-4; 12 bases line up with TRBD1. V dropped 1 base and J dropped 8; count of bases not matched to a gene: 2. Germline CDR1 and CDR2: MGHRA and YSYEKL. The CDR3 runs 15 residues. CDR3 protein: CASSQGDRGREKLFF. CDR3 nucleotides: TGCGCCAGCAGCCAAGGGGACAGGGGGCGGGAAAAACTGTTTTTT.